The clone carrying this TCR beta chain showed up many times. The antigen remains unidentified. These data are taken from a study of T cell repertoires in cytomegalovirus infection. Study-level information: Both CMV infection and a matching HLA type were indicated by public TCR beta signatures.

Whole-study findings and limits: Predominance within the ex vivo response was attributable to HLA-C-restricted CMV-specific TCR beta clonotypes. Carriers of CMV and the relevant HLA type were discriminated by public TCR beta frequency.

One entry per CDR3 protein results from TCRdb running MiXCR on the reads. The table lists roughly 500,000 distinct CDR3 sequences, 16% of them singletons. V was trimmed by 1 base and J by 5 bases, leaving 6 bases between them. CDR1 is SEHNR, CDR2 FQNEAQ, per germline (reference sequence). The CDR3 has 12 amino acids. This clonotype originated in a human donor in good health (CMV status not recorded). Some clones in this sample may be carry-over from other donors' samples. The chain recombines TRBV7-9 with TRBJ2-7; D is unclear. Sequencing was done on a sample of CD8+ T cells from PBMCs. CDR3 in DNA: TGTGCCAGCAGCTTAGTCCAAGACGAGCAGTACTTC. Translation: CASSLVQDEQYF.